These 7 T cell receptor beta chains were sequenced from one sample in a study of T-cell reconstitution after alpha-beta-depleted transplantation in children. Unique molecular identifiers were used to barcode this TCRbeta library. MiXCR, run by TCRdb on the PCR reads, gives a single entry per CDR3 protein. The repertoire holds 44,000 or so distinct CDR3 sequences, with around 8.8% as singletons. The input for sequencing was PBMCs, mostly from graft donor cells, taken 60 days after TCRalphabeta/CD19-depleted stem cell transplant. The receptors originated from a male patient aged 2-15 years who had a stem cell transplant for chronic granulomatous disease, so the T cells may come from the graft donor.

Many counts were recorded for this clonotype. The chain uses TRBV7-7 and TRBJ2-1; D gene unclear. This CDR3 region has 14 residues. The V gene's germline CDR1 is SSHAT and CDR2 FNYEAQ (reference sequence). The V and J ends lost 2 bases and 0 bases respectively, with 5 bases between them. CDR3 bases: TGTGCCAGCAGCTTAACGAGCTCCTACAATGAGCAGTTCTTC. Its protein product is CASSLTSSYNEQFF.

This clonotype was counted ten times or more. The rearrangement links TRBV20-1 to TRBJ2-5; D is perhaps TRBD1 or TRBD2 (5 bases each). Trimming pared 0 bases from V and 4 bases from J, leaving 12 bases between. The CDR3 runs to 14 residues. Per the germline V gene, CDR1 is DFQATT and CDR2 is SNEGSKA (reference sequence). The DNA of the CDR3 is TGCAGTGCTAGAGACAGGGACCCTCGAGAGACCCAGTACTTC. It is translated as CSARDRDPRETQYF.

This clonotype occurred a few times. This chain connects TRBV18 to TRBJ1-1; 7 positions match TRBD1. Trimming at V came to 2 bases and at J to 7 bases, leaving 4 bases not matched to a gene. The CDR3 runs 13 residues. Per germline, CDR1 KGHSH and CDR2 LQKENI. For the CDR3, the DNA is TGTGCCAGCTCACCAGCGGGACAGTTTGAAGCTTTCTTT. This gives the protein CASSPAGQFEAFF.

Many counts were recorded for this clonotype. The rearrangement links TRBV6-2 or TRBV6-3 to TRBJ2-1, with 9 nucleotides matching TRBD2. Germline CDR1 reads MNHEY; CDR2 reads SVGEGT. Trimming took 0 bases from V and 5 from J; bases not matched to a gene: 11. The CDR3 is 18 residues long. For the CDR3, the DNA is TGTGCCAGCAGTTACTCCTCGGTCGCTAGCGGGAATAACAATGAGCAGTTCTTC. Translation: CASSYSSVASGNNNEQFF.

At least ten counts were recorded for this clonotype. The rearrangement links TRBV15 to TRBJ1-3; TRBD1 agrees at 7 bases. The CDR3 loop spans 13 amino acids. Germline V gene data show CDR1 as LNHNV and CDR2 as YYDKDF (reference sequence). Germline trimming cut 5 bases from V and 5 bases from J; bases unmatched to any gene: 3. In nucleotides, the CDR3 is TGTGCCACCAGCGCGGACAGGCGAAACACCATATATTTT. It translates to CATSADRRNTIYF.

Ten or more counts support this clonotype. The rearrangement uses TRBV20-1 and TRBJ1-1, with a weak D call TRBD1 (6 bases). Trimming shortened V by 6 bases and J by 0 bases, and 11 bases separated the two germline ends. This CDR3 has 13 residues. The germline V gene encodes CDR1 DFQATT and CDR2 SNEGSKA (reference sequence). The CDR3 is CSATQGMNTEAFF. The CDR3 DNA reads TGCAGTGCAACACAGGGAATGAACACTGAAGCTTTCTTT.

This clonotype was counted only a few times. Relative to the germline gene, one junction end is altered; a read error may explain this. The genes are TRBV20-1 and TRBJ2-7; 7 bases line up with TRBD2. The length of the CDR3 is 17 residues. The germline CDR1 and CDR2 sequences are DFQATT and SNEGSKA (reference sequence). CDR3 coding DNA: TGCTGTGCTAGAGATCGGAGTAGCGGGTCTAGGGCCTACGAGCAGTACTTC. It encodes CCARDRSSGSRAYEQYF.